The 21 T cell receptor beta chains given below trace back to one sample, sequenced in a study of blood T cell repertoires in COVID-19. The protocol was immunoSEQ multiplex PCR, while the TCRdb copy is restricted to in-frame clones and leaves out a portion. The sample holds 170,000 or so clones, around nine tenths seen once. What was sequenced was peripheral blood. The receptors come from a woman aged 70-85 years with COVID-19, enrolled during active disease.

This chain connects TRBV28 to TRBJ2-1; D is possibly TRBD1 (5 bases). This CDR3 has 13 residues. CDR1 and CDR2 from the germline V gene are MDHEN and SYDVKM. Trimming stripped 3 bases from V and 7 bases from J, with 10 bases between. CDR3 loop: CASSLTVRNEQFF. CDR3 nucleotide sequence: TGTGCCAGCAGTTTGACAGTGCGGAATGAGCAGTTCTTC.

The rearrangement uses TRBV19 and TRBJ2-3; 7 bases match TRBD2. The V and J ends lost 4 bases and 6 bases, in that order; junction bases with no gene match: 7. CDR3 length equals 14 residues. Germline CDR1 LNHDA, CDR2 SQIVND (reference sequence). This chain's CDR3 is CASSKGLGGDTQYF. The CDR3 DNA follows: TGTGCCAGTAGTAAAGGACTGGGAGGGGATACGCAGTATTTT.

The chain has TRBV11-3 and TRBJ2-7; no firm D call. V was pared by 0 bases and J by 3 bases, with 9 bases between. The germline CDR1 and CDR2 sequences are SGHNT and YENEEA. This CDR3 is 14 amino acids long. The CDR3 DNA reads TGTGCCAGCAGCTTAGATGGCACCGACTACGAGCAGTACTTC. It yields the protein CASSLDGTDYEQYF.

The rearrangement links TRBV7-9 to TRBJ2-7; D is perhaps TRBD2 (6 bases). V lost 8 bases and J 3 bases, leaving 17 bases between the germline ends. The CDR3 consists of 14 residues. The germline V gene encodes CDR1 SEHNR and CDR2 FQNEAQ (reference sequence). The CDR3 region has the DNA TGTGCCAGCGCCCTGTCGGGGGAAGTCTACGAGCAGTACTTC. The encoded protein is CASALSGEVYEQYF.

This chain links TRBV11-1 with TRBJ2-7, with TRBD2 matching 7 bases. The CDR3 extends over 13 amino acids. The ends lost 5 bases at V and 3 bases at J; junction bases unmatched: 4. From germline, CDR1 is SGHAT and CDR2 FQDESV (reference sequence). The CDR3 DNA reads TGTGCCAGCAGCCGAGGACTAGACTACGAGCAGTACTTC. This sequence encodes CASSRGLDYEQYF.

This sequence joins TRBV6-1 and TRBJ1-2; possibly TRBD1 for D (5 bases). Trimming took off 1 base at V and 2 bases at J, with 14 bases between the two ends. This CDR3 is built from 16 residues. In germline, CDR1 is MNHNS, CDR2 SASEGT. CDR3 nucleotides: TGTGCCAGCAGTGAAGGCGGGACTCCTCTCAACTATGGCTACACCTTC. Translated, it gives CASSEGGTPLNYGYTF.

V usage is TRBV28 and J usage is TRBJ2-7; 9 nucleotides agree with TRBD2. Losses at the gene ends were 7 bases for V and 0 bases for J; bases not matched to a gene: 13. The CDR3 covers 17 residues. Germline V gives CDR1 MDHEN, CDR2 SYDVKM. CDR3: CASTLGVDSGSSYEQYF. The CDR3 DNA follows: TGTGCCAGCACCCTCGGGGTGGATAGCGGGAGCTCCTACGAGCAGTACTTC.

V gene TRBV5-1 combines with J gene TRBJ2-2; D ambiguous. Germline assignment: CDR1 SGHRS and CDR2 YFSETQ. The CDR3 runs 15 residues. The V and J ends lost 4 bases and 1 base respectively, with 11 bases between them. In DNA form, the CDR3 reads TGCGCCAGCAGCCCATGGGCTATGAACACCGGGGAGCTGTTTTTT. Translation: CASSPWAMNTGELFF.

The chain combines TRBV5-1 with TRBJ2-7, with D possibly being TRBD2 (5 bases). The CDR3 length is 13 residues. The V gene lost 1 base and the J gene lost 3 bases, with 8 bases spanning the gap. The germline V gene has CDR1 SGHRS and CDR2 YFSETQ. The CDR3 is CASSLRAGYEQYF. CDR3 nucleotides: TGCGCCAGCAGCTTGAGGGCGGGCTACGAGCAGTACTTC.

The chain is built from TRBV5-1 and TRBJ2-7; possibly TRBD1 for D (5 bases). The CDR3 sequence is 14 residues long. Between the trimmed V and J ends, which lost 4 bases and 0 bases, there was a span of 11 bases. Germline values: CDR1 SGHRS, CDR2 YFSETQ. The CDR3 bases are TGCGCCAGCAGCCCTCGACAGACCTCCTACGAGCAGTACTTC. It codes for CASSPRQTSYEQYF.

The chain is built from TRBV5-1 and TRBJ1-2; 12 bases are shared with TRBD1. Germline-derived CDR1 and CDR2 are SGHRS and YFSETQ. V dropped 5 bases and J dropped 4; count of bases not matched to a gene: 6. The CDR3 consists of 15 residues. This CDR3 reads CASRPGQGAGYGYTF. For the CDR3, the DNA is TGCGCCAGCAGACCGGGACAGGGGGCTGGCTATGGCTACACCTTC.

V usage is TRBV7-2 and J usage is TRBJ2-7; TRBD2 matches 7 bases. The CDR3 is 14 amino acids. Unmatched junction bases numbered 5, after V lost 5 bases and J lost 1 base. The germline CDR1 and CDR2 sequences are SGHTA and FQGNSA. This chain's CDR3 is CASSIQAGSYEQYF. The CDR3 region has the DNA TGTGCCAGCAGCATTCAAGCGGGGTCCTACGAGCAGTACTTC.

V and J are TRBV2 and TRBJ2-5, with 8 bases matching TRBD2. The CDR3 loop spans 14 amino acids. CDR1 and CDR2 from the germline V gene are SNHLY and FYNNEI. Trimming took 6 bases from V and 3 from J; bases not matched to a gene: 6. In DNA form, the CDR3 reads TGTGCCAGCAGAGCCCCAGCGGGAGAAGAGACCCAGTACTTC. This gives the protein CASRAPAGEETQYF.

This clone was counted a single time. This chain connects TRBV7-8 to TRBJ2-2, with 9 nucleotides matching TRBD1. CDR3 size: 16 residues. V shed 4 bases and J 8 bases; nucleotides not matched to a gene: 11. Germline V gene data show CDR1 as SGHVS and CDR2 as FQNEAQ. For the CDR3, the DNA is TGTGCCAGCAGCTCCCGGGACAGGGTACTTTCGGGGGAGCTGTTTTTT. It yields the protein CASSSRDRVLSGELFF.

With regard to this clone: Sequence at one end of the junction differs from germline and may be a read error. The chain couples TRBV20-1 to TRBJ2-3; weak D call: TRBD2 (6 bases). The CDR3 contains 11 residues. Germline values: CDR1 DFQATT, CDR2 SNEGSKA (reference sequence). CDR3 bases: TGCAGTGCCAGAGGAGGGGATACGCAGTATTTT. Translation: CSARGGDTQYF.

In its sample, this clone was seen once. The J gene is TRBJ1-2, the V gene TRBV28; D uncertain. Between the trimmed V and J ends, which lost 7 bases and 2 bases, there was a span of 14 bases. Germline assignment: CDR1 MDHEN and CDR2 SYDVKM. The CDR3 length is 14 residues. The chain's CDR3 is CASIAVSSNYGYTF. The CDR3 DNA follows: TGTGCCAGCATCGCGGTCAGTTCGAACTATGGCTACACCTTC.

This sequence joins TRBV18 and TRBJ1-1, with D unclear. The V and J ends lost 0 bases and 5 bases respectively, with 13 bases between them. This CDR3 region has 15 residues. Germline V CDR1 and CDR2: KGHSH, LQKENI. The CDR3 DNA reads as TGTGCCAGCTCACCACCGGGAAAGGGAGTGACTGAAGCTTTCTTT. Protein: CASSPPGKGVTEAFF.

The J gene is TRBJ2-2, the V gene TRBV11-3; 16 bases are shared with TRBD2. J lost 8 bases, V lost 1 base, and 13 bases had no gene match. CDR1 and CDR2 (germline): SGHNT, YENEEA. The CDR3 extends over 20 amino acids. For the CDR3, the DNA is TGTGCCAGCAGCTTAGCCTACTCCGGGACTAGCGGGAGGGTCGCAGGGGAGCTGTTTTTT. Translated: CASSLAYSGTSGRVAGELFF.

V and J are TRBV28 and TRBJ1-2; 9 bases are shared with TRBD1. Trimming removed 6 bases from V and 4 bases from J; junction bases left unmatched: 9. In germline, CDR1 is MDHEN, CDR2 SYDVKM. The CDR3 has 15 amino acids. CDR3 sequence: CASSSAATGGYGYTF. DNA for the CDR3: TGTGCCAGCAGCAGCGCCGCGACAGGGGGCTATGGCTACACCTTC.

The rearrangement joins TRBV6-4 to TRBJ2-1; D is perhaps TRBD1 (5 bases). Trimming took 4 bases from V and 6 from J, leaving 10 bases between them. Germline V lookup: CDR1 MRHNA, CDR2 SNTAGT. CDR3 size: 13 residues. CDR3 sequence (DNA): TGTGCCAGCAGTGTTCAGGGTGGCAATGAGCAGTTCTTC. Its protein product is CASSVQGGNEQFF.

The chain couples TRBV5-4 to TRBJ2-3; tentative D call: TRBD1 (6 bases). The V gene's germline CDR1 is SGHNT and CDR2 YYREEE (reference sequence). V lost 2 bases and J 1 base, leaving 14 bases between the germline ends. CDR3 length: 16 residues. CDR3 protein: CASSLTGFGGTDTQYF. CDR3 in DNA: TGTGCCAGCAGCTTAACAGGGTTCGGCGGCACAGATACGCAGTATTTT.